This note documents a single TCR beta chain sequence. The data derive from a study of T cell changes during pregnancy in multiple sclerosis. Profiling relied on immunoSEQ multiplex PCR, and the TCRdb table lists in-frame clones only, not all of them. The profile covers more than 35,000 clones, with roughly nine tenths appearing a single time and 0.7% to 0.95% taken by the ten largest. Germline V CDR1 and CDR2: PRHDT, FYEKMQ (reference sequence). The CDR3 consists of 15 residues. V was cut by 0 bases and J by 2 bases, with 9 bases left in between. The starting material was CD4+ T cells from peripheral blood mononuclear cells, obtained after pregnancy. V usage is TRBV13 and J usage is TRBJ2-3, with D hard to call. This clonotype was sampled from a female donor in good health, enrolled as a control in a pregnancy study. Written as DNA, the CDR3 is TGTGCCAGCAGCTTAGGCCTAGGCACCACAGATACGCAGTATTTT. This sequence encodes CASSLGLGTTDTQYF.